This T cell receptor (beta chain) stems from a study of Ad26.COV2.S vaccination and SARS-CoV-2 variants. Study-level points and caveats: Breadth of non-spike TCRs did not differ between vaccinees and placebo recipients. Responses of T cells in total may have been underestimated by the TCR breadth and depth analyses. Individuals receiving vaccine had higher spike-specific TCR breadth than placebo recipients did. Breadth, reportedly substantial, characterized the spike-specific CD8+ and CD4+ T cell responses after vaccination.

Details on this clone: Its target is not known.

The CDR3 has 15 amino acids. Trimming left V 6 bases short and J 5 bases short, with 19 bases between. Per the germline V gene, CDR1 is MNHNY and CDR2 is SVGAGI (reference sequence). Method: immunoSEQ multiplex PCR; TCRdb's copy keeps in-frame clones and lacks some. This sample yields some 190,000 clones, of which about 83% are seen a single time; more than 4.5% belongs to the top ten. The clonotype originates from a human donor who had recovered from COVID-19. The V and J genes are TRBV6-6 and TRBJ2-5, with D perhaps matching TRBD1 or TRBD2 (5 bases each). This specimen was peripheral blood, taken after recovery from COVID-19. The CDR3 region has the DNA TGTGCCAGCAGCCACCGGGACCTTCGAGGGGAGACCCAGTACTTC. This sequence encodes CASSHRDLRGETQYF.